The 13 T cell receptor beta chains below were found in one sample sequenced in a study of control samples from healthy donors and cancer patients (dated by TCRdb to about 2020). Library method: the immunoSEQ multiplex PCR assay. TCRdb limited this immuneACCESS table to in-frame rearrangements with V and J called. A share of clones is missing; checked studies link under half to unresolved V genes, and the rest is unexplained. For this sample there are approximately 190,000 clones; approximately 90% appear just once. The biggest ten clones account for over 1.5% of the sample. The source material was blood. These receptor sequences come from a man aged 25-40 years in good health.

Worth noting for this clone: Other nucleotide sequences from this sample produce the same CDR3. This chain joins TRBV2 and TRBJ1-2, with D tentatively TRBD1 (6 bases). Germline assignment: CDR1 SNHLY and CDR2 FYNNEI. V was clipped by 5 bases and J by 2 bases, with 9 bases between them. The CDR3 covers 13 residues. As DNA, the CDR3 is TGTGCCAGCAGTCCCCAGGGGAACTATGGCTACACCTTC. This sequence encodes CASSPQGNYGYTF.

This chain joins TRBV18 and TRBJ1-1, with TRBD1 as a possible D gene (5 bases). Trimming left V 1 base short and J 1 base short, with 10 bases between. The CDR3 consists of 15 residues. The germline V gene has CDR1 KGHSH and CDR2 LQKENI. The CDR3 coding sequence is TGTGCCAGCTCACCACGGGGAGGGGAGAACACTGAAGCTTTCTTT. Protein sequence: CASSPRGGENTEAFF. Looking up the rest from reference TRBV18 and TRBJ1-1 gives the full variable domain: NAGVMQNPRHLVRRRGQEARLRCSPMKGHSHVYWYRQLPEEGLKFMVYLQKENIIDESGMPKERFSAEFPKEGPSILRIQQVVRGDSAAYFCASSPRGGENTEAFFGQGTRLTVV.

This chain uses TRBV25-1 with TRBJ2-1; D could derive from TRBD1 or TRBD2 (6 bases each). The V and J ends lost 2 bases and 2 bases respectively, with 10 bases between them. This CDR3 has 15 amino acids. CDR1 is MGHDK and CDR2 is SYGVNS in the germline V gene. The CDR3 spells CASSEEGGPYNEQFF. In DNA form, the CDR3 reads TGTGCCAGCAGTGAAGAGGGGGGCCCCTACAATGAGCAGTTCTTC.

The chain uses TRBV15 and TRBJ1-5; weak D call: TRBD1 (6 bases). This CDR3 spans 16 amino acids. Between the trimmed V and J ends, which lost 6 bases and 0 bases, there was a span of 15 bases. Germline CDR1 and CDR2: LNHNV and YYDKDF (reference sequence). The CDR3 spells CATRVAGDYSNQPQHF. The CDR3 DNA reads TGTGCCACCAGGGTAGCAGGGGACTATAGCAATCAGCCCCAGCATTTT. The full variable domain, with the rest looked up from reference TRBV15 and TRBJ1-5, is DAMVIQNPRYQVTQFGKPVTLSCSQTLNHNVMYWYQQKSSQAPKLLFHYYDKDFNNEADTPDNFQSRRPNTSFCFLDIRSPGLGDTAMYLCATRVAGDYSNQPQHFGDGTRLSIL.

The chain joins TRBV3-1 (or the pseudogene TRBV3-2) to TRBJ1-2, with no clear D. The CDR3 is 15 amino acids. Trimming cost V 4 bases and J 4 bases, with 16 bases left between them. Germline V gene data show CDR1 as LGHDT and CDR2 as YNNKEL (reference sequence). CDR3 sequence (DNA): TGTGCCAGCAGCCCTCGGGTGGCAGGCGCCTATGGCTACACCTTC. It encodes CASSPRVAGAYGYTF.

This chain connects TRBV7-2 to TRBJ2-1; D call uncertain. The length of the CDR3 is 15 residues. Trimming stripped 1 base from V and 1 base from J, with 8 bases between. From germline, CDR1 is SGHTA and CDR2 FQGNSA. CDR3 amino acids: CASSLGWGSYNEQFF. The CDR3 coding sequence is TGTGCCAGCAGCTTAGGTTGGGGATCCTACAATGAGCAGTTCTTC. Together with reference TRBV7-2 and TRBJ2-1, the CDR3 gives the full variable domain: GAGVSQSPSNKVTEKGKDVELRCDPISGHTALYWYRQSLGQGLEFLIYFQGNSAPDKSGLPSDRFSAERTGGSVSTLTIQRTQQEDSAVYLCASSLGWGSYNEQFFGPGTRLTVL.

This chain joins TRBV5-4 and TRBJ2-7; D might be TRBD2 (5 bases). Per germline, CDR1 SGHNT and CDR2 YYREEE (reference sequence). The V end lost 2 bases, the J end lost 2 bases, and 14 bases lay between the germline ends. CDR3 length equals 15 residues. As DNA, the CDR3 is TGTGCCAGCAGCTTTGGAGGCGGCATCGCCTACGAGCAGTACTTC. Translating gives CASSFGGGIAYEQYF.

This rearrangement joins TRBV5-4 to TRBJ1-1, with D hard to call. CDR1 and CDR2 from the germline V gene are SGHNT and YYREEE (reference sequence). Trimming removed 3 bases from V and 5 bases from J, with 17 bases in between. The CDR3 length is 15 residues. The CDR3 protein is CASSWGSGKNTEAFF. In nucleotides, the CDR3 is TGTGCCAGCAGCTGGGGTTCGGGGAAGAATACTGAAGCTTTCTTT.

The CDR3 DNA reads as TGTGCCAGCAGTTTATCGCGGGGTAGTGCTTCACCCCTCCACTTT. Its translation is CASSLSRGSASPLHF. The V call is TRBV27, the J call TRBJ1-6; D remains ambiguous. The CDR3 has 15 amino acids. The germline V and J ends were trimmed by 0 bases and 9 bases, with 12 bases remaining between them. Germline CDR1 MNHEY, CDR2 SMNVEV (reference sequence).

The rearrangement uses TRBV4-2 and TRBJ1-1; D remains ambiguous. Trimming removed 4 bases from V and 11 bases from J, with 23 bases in between. This CDR3 has 15 amino acids. Germline V gives CDR1 LGHNA, CDR2 YNFKEQ. CDR3 residues: CASSPGRFGLPSAFF. CDR3 DNA sequence: TGTGCCAGCAGCCCGGGAAGATTCGGCCTACCCTCGGCTTTCTTT.

The chain is built from TRBV27 and TRBJ1-3; 8 bases map to TRBD1. Germline V gene lookup returns CDR1 MNHEY and CDR2 SMNVEV (reference sequence). J gave up 9 bases and V 6 bases, and 13 bases lay outside the gene matches. The CDR3 spans 15 residues. CDR3 nucleotides: TGTGCCAGCAGGGGGACAGGACGTCTTGAGGGCACCATATATTTT. Protein sequence: CASRGTGRLEGTIYF.

V gene TRBV2 combines with J gene TRBJ2-1, with TRBD2 identical over 10 bases. The trim removed 4 bases at V and 6 bases at J, leaving 3 bases unmatched. CDR1 and CDR2 from the germline V gene are SNHLY and FYNNEI. This CDR3 contains 14 residues. The CDR3 reads CASSGLAGVNEQFF. The DNA for the CDR3 is TGTGCCAGCAGTGGGCTAGCGGGGGTCAATGAGCAGTTCTTC.

This clone was counted once. The chain couples TRBV30 to TRBJ1-6; 9 bases align to TRBD1. Losses at the gene ends were 8 bases for V and 9 bases for J; bases not matched to a gene: 8. The CDR3 is 13 residues long. Per the germline V gene, CDR1 is GTSNPN and CDR2 is SVGIG (reference sequence). The CDR3 region is CAGNGTGTSPLHF. In nucleotides, the CDR3 is TGTGCCGGAAACGGGACAGGGACTTCACCCCTCCACTTT.